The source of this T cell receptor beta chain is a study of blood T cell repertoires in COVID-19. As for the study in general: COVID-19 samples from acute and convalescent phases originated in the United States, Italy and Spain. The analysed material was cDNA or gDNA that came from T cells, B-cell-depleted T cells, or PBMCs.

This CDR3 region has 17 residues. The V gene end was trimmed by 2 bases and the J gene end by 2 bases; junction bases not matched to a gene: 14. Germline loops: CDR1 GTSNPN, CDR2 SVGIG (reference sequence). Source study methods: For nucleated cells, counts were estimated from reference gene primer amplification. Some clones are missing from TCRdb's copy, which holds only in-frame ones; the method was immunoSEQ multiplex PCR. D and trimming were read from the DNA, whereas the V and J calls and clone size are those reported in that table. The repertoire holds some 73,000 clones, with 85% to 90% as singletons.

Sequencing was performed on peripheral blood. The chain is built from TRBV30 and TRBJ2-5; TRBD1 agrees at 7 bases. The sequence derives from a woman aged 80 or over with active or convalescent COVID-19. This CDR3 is CAWSNWAKTGPQETQYF. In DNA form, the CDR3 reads TGTGCCTGGAGTAATTGGGCTAAGACAGGGCCACAAGAGACCCAGTACTTC.